Listed below are T cell receptor beta chains from one sample, sequenced in a study of blood T cell repertoires in COVID-19. This table comes from immunoSEQ multiplex PCR, and its TCRdb copy is limited to in-frame clones, with some not included. The sample contains under 250,000 clones, about 87% of which appear only once. What was sequenced was peripheral blood. The receptors stem from a woman aged 70-85 years with active or convalescent COVID-19. The CDR3 runs from the conserved cysteine through the conserved F or W. Fields, in order: clone size, V gene, J gene, D gene, CDR3 protein, CDR3 DNA. The D gene is left open where the match is weak. Part of the rows lack a size; the others show once, few, many or a class for expanded clones.

-	TRBV12-5	TRBJ2-5	TRBD2	CASGPGTSGGGTQYF	TGTGCTAGTGGTCCTGGGACTAGCGGGGGGGGGACCCAGTACTTC
-	TRBV4-1	TRBJ2-3	TRBD2	CASSAGTRMGGDTQYF	TGCGCCAGCAGCGCCGGGACTAGAATGGGAGGAGATACGCAGTATTTT
-	TRBV6-6	TRBJ1-1	-	CASTLPAANTEAFF	TGTGCCAGCACCCTTCCGGCGGCGAACACTGAAGCTTTCTTT
-	TRBV5-1	TRBJ2-1	-	CASGPGGEPLLEQFF	TGCGCCAGCGGGCCCGGTGGGGAGCCTTTGCTTGAGCAGTTCTTC
-	TRBV7-9	TRBJ1-1	-	CASSSPGGTNTEAFF	TGTGCCAGCAGCTCCCCCGGAGGGACGAACACTGAAGCTTTCTTT
-	TRBV5-6	TRBJ1-6	-	CASSLVVGPANSPLHF	TGTGCCAGCAGCTTGGTGGTTGGGCCCGCAAATTCACCCCTCCACTTT
-	TRBV11-3	TRBJ1-1	-	CASQGDSTEAFF	TGTGCCAGCCAGGGTGATAGCACTGAAGCTTTCTTT
-	TRBV19	TRBJ2-1	-	CASSIGDSNNEQFF	TGTGCCAGTAGTATTGGTGACAGCAACAATGAGCAGTTCTTC
-	TRBV27	TRBJ1-2	-	CASRWLQGDYGYTF	TGTGCCAGCAGATGGTTACAGGGAGACTATGGCTACACCTTC
-	TRBV29-1	TRBJ1-2	TRBD1	CSVGLGDRTAF	TGCAGCGTTGGGCTAGGGGACAGGACGGCCTTC
-	TRBV19	TRBJ1-1	TRBD1	CASIQFTGAEAFF	TGTGCCAGTATCCAATTTACAGGGGCTGAAGCTTTCTTT
once	TRBV5-1	TRBJ2-1	TRBD1	CASSFWLRDSLSHEQFF	TGCGCCAGCAGCTTTTGGCTCAGGGACAGCCTGTCTCATGAGCAGTTCTTC
few	TRBV4-1	TRBJ1-4	TRBD1	CASSQGPTGEGEKLFF	TGCGCCAGCAGCCAGGGTCCGACAGGGGAAGGAGAAAAACTGTTTTTT
-	TRBV6-5	TRBJ2-5	-	CASSSSTGTQYF	TGTGCCAGCAGTTCCTCTACGGGGACCCAGTACTTC
-	TRBV6-5	TRBJ1-1	-	CASSPQTGRRTEAFF	TGTGCCAGCAGTCCCCAAACAGGGAGAAGGACTGAAGCTTTCTTT
-	TRBV12-3/TRBV12-4	TRBJ1-6	-	CASSYGQASPLHF	TGTGCCAGCAGCTATGGGCAAGCCTCACCCCTCCACTTT
-	TRBV7-9	TRBJ2-3	TRBD1	CASSRPTGTGNTDTQYF	TGTGCCAGCAGCCGCCCCACCGGGACAGGGAACACAGATACGCAGTATTTT
few	TRBV6-2/TRBV6-3	TRBJ1-1	-	CASSYQGIVYTEAFF	TGTGCCAGCAGTTACCAGGGGATAGTTTACACTGAAGCTTTCTTT
-	TRBV3-1/TRBV3-2	TRBJ1-1	-	CASSQETRTEAFF	TGTGCCAGCAGCCAAGAAACGCGGACTGAAGCTTTCTTT
-	TRBV18	TRBJ1-4	-	CASSPPGATNEKLFF	TGTGCCAGCTCACCACCGGGGGCCACTAATGAAAAACTGTTTTTT
-	TRBV3-1/TRBV3-2	TRBJ2-1	TRBD2	CASSQVTSGTDEQFF	TGTGCCAGCAGCCAAGTGACTAGCGGGACGGATGAGCAGTTCTTC
-	TRBV9	TRBJ2-5	-	CASSATLAGETQYF	TGTGCCAGCAGCGCGACCCTGGCGGGAGAGACCCAGTACTTC
few	TRBV6-4	TRBJ1-1	-	CASSLDWDTEAFF	TGTGCCAGCAGTCTTGACTGGGACACTGAAGCTTTCTTT